The 28 T cell receptor beta chains below were found in one sample sequenced in a study of pediatric ulcerative colitis. The data were produced by immunoSEQ multiplex PCR, yet TCRdb's version contains in-frame clones alone and is incomplete. The sample carries roughly 60,000 clones, approximately 87% recorded once. Sequencing input: blood. The receptors here all came from a boy between 10 and 17 years old who was a control in a study of pediatric ulcerative colitis.

V gene TRBV6-1 combines with J gene TRBJ1-6, with D maybe TRBD1 (5 bases). The CDR3 has 16 residues. The germline V and J ends were trimmed by 1 base and 12 bases, with 19 bases remaining between them. Germline V gives CDR1 MNHNS, CDR2 SASEGT. This chain's CDR3 is CASSEEDDTSGLPLHF. CDR3 coding DNA: TGTGCCAGCAGTGAAGAGGATGACACCTCAGGGCTACCCCTCCACTTT.

The chain carries TRBV9 and TRBJ1-4; a weak D match, TRBD1 (6 bases). Germline CDR1 reads SGDLS; CDR2 reads YYNGEE. Between the trimmed V and J ends, which lost 7 bases and 2 bases, there was a span of 18 bases. This CDR3 is 16 amino acids long. In DNA form, the CDR3 reads TGTGCCAGCGGAGGGCCACAGGGCTCGACTAATGAAAAACTGTTTTTT. Translated: CASGGPQGSTNEKLFF.

With regard to this clone: Sequence at one end of the junction differs from germline and may be a read error. The rearrangement uses TRBV5-6 and TRBJ1-2; tentative D call: TRBD1 (5 bases). CDR3 length: 12 residues. From germline, CDR1 is SGHDT and CDR2 YYEEEE. The CDR3 DNA follows: TGTGCCAGCAGCTTCTGGGACTACGGCTACACCTTC. As protein: CASSFWDYGYTF.

The rearrangement links TRBV5-1 to TRBJ2-1, with 12 bases aligning to TRBD2. Germline CDR1 is SGHRS and CDR2 is YFSETQ. This CDR3 is 16 amino acids long. The V segment lost 3 bases and the J segment 5 bases; nucleotides outside the gene matches: 6. The CDR3, as DNA: TGCGCCAGCAGCTCCCGACTAGCGGGAGTCCACAATGAGCAGTTCTTC. The encoded protein is CASSSRLAGVHNEQFF.

The chain recombines TRBV13 with TRBJ2-3; 8 bases match TRBD2. The V and J ends lost 5 bases and 7 bases, in that order; junction bases with no gene match: 5. CDR1 is PRHDT and CDR2 is FYEKMQ in the germline V gene (reference sequence). CDR3 length: 13 amino acids. CDR3 DNA sequence: TGTGCCAGCAGCACTAGCGGCCCATATACGCAGTATTTT. Its protein product is CASSTSGPYTQYF.

V is TRBV7-2 and J is TRBJ2-7; D not resolved. Germline V gives CDR1 SGHTA, CDR2 FQGNSA. Trimming took off 1 base at V and 2 bases at J, with 6 bases between the two ends. The CDR3 runs to 13 residues. The CDR3 DNA follows: TGTGCCAGCAGCTTAGGTGCAACCTACGAGCAGTACTTC. This gives the protein CASSLGATYEQYF.

This rearrangement joins TRBV9 to TRBJ1-1; D not certain. CDR1 and CDR2 (germline): SGDLS, YYNGEE. The V end was cut by 0 bases, the J end by 1 base, with 7 bases between. The CDR3 runs to 14 residues. The CDR3 coding sequence is TGTGCCAGCAGCGTAGCGGCAAGGAACACTGAAGCTTTCTTT. Translated, it gives CASSVAARNTEAFF.

The DNA of the CDR3 is TGTGCCAGCAGCGTGGACAGGGACACTGAAGCTTTCTTT. Translation: CASSVDRDTEAFF. The chain carries TRBV7-7 and TRBJ1-1, with 8 bases aligning to TRBD1. Looked up from germline, CDR1 is SSHAT and CDR2 is FNYEAQ (reference sequence). V was clipped by 5 bases and J by 3 bases; unmatched bases: 2. The CDR3 runs to 13 residues.

The chain is built from TRBV2 and TRBJ1-1, with 9 bases fitting TRBD1. The J segment lost 4 bases and the V segment lost 10 bases, leaving 10 bases of the junction unmatched. This CDR3 comprises 14 residues. Per the germline V gene, CDR1 is SNHLY and CDR2 is FYNNEI. Here the CDR3 DNA reads TGTGCCACCCATTCACAGGGGGCCAGCACTGAAGCTTTCTTT. Its protein is CATHSQGASTEAFF.

The chain carries TRBV19 and TRBJ2-7, with 8 bases aligning to TRBD2. In germline, CDR1 is LNHDA, CDR2 SQIVND (reference sequence). The CDR3 sequence is 17 residues long. V was clipped by 11 bases and J by 0 bases; unmatched bases: 18. The CDR3 DNA follows: TGTGCCTCCTCAACCCTCCTGACTAGCGACTTCTCCTACGAGCAGTACTTC. It specifies CASSTLLTSDFSYEQYF. The full variable domain, with the rest looked up from reference TRBV19 and TRBJ2-7, is DGGITQSPKYLFRKEGQNVTLSCEQNLNHDAMYWYRQDPGQGLRLIYYSQIVNDFQKGDIAEGYSVSREKKESFPLTVTSAQKNPTAFYLCASSTLLTSDFSYEQYFGPGTRLTVT.

The chain employs TRBV27 and TRBJ2-2; 9 bases fit TRBD2. Germline V gives CDR1 MNHEY, CDR2 SMNVEV (reference sequence). The V and J ends lost 5 bases and 3 bases, in that order; junction bases with no gene match: 4. This CDR3 contains 15 residues. This CDR3 is CASSEAGGYTGELFF. CDR3 nucleotide sequence: TGTGCCAGCAGTGAAGCGGGGGGTTACACCGGGGAGCTGTTTTTT.

The V call is TRBV10-1, the J call TRBJ1-1; 7 bases fit TRBD1. This CDR3 spans 16 amino acids. Germline-derived CDR1 and CDR2 are WNHNN and SYGVQD (reference sequence). V was clipped by 0 bases and J by 1 base; unmatched bases: 5. The CDR3 spells CASSESTGTENTEAFF. CDR3 DNA: TGCGCCAGCAGTGAGTCGACCGGGACAGAGAACACTGAAGCTTTCTTT.

This chain connects TRBV5-1 to TRBJ2-3; maybe TRBD1 (6 bases). Between the trimmed V and J ends, which lost 2 bases and 2 bases, there was a span of 9 bases. Looked up from germline, CDR1 is SGHRS and CDR2 is YFSETQ. The CDR3 consists of 14 residues. CDR3 nucleotides: TGCGCCAGCAGCTTTAGGACAGACACAGATACGCAGTATTTT. It specifies CASSFRTDTDTQYF.

The chain recombines TRBV6-6 with TRBJ1-2; maybe TRBD1 (5 bases). V lost 5 bases and J 6 bases, leaving 19 bases between the germline ends. Germline V gene lookup returns CDR1 MNHNY and CDR2 SVGAGI (reference sequence). The length of the CDR3 is 15 residues. CDR3 DNA: TGTGCCAGCAGTCATCGACAGCCAGCGCGACATGGCTACACCTTC. As protein: CASSHRQPARHGYTF.

This clone is termed medium-sized (0.01 to 0.1%). The chain employs TRBV4-1 and TRBJ2-7; TRBD1 aligns across 7 bases. The CDR3 is 15 amino acids. Germline V gives CDR1 MGHRA, CDR2 YSYEKL. Losses at the gene ends were 3 bases for V and 2 bases for J; bases not matched to a gene: 7. The CDR3 coding sequence is TGCGCCAGCAGCCAGATGGGACAGCCTACCTACGAGCAGTACTTC. This codes for CASSQMGQPTYEQYF.

The genes are TRBV6-4 and TRBJ2-3, with 7 bases lining up with TRBD1. Unmatched junction bases numbered 7, after V lost 6 bases and J lost 4 bases. This CDR3 is 14 amino acids long. Looked up from germline, CDR1 is MRHNA and CDR2 is SNTAGT. CDR3 DNA: TGTGCCAGCAGACCGGGACAGTTGGCAGATACGCAGTATTTT. Protein sequence: CASRPGQLADTQYF.

The V gene is TRBV4-3, the J gene TRBJ2-1; 9 bases match TRBD1. The CDR3 totals 13 residues. Germline V lookup: CDR1 LGHNA, CDR2 YSLEER. The V gene end was trimmed by 5 bases and the J gene end by 7 bases; junction bases not matched to a gene: 3. The CDR3 protein is CASSWDRVNEQFF. The CDR3 DNA sequence: TGCGCCAGCAGCTGGGACAGGGTTAATGAGCAGTTCTTC.

The rearrangement uses TRBV7-2 and TRBJ1-1, with TRBD1 matching 8 bases. Trimming cost V 1 base and J 0 bases; bases outside gene matches: 13. Germline CDR1 reads SGHTA; CDR2 reads FQGNSA. This CDR3 is 19 amino acids long. The CDR3: CASSLEGWTGTSMNTEAFF. The CDR3 nucleotides are TGTGCCAGCAGCTTAGAAGGCTGGACAGGGACGAGCATGAACACTGAAGCTTTCTTT.

The V gene is TRBV5-1, the J gene TRBJ2-1; TRBD2 is a possible D gene (6 bases). This CDR3 is 16 amino acids long. Trimming took off 0 bases at V and 2 bases at J, with 12 bases between the two ends. Germline V gives CDR1 SGHRS, CDR2 YFSETQ. CDR3 amino acids: CASSLESEGAYNEQFF. The CDR3 DNA reads TGCGCCAGCAGCTTGGAATCGGAGGGAGCCTACAATGAGCAGTTCTTC.

This sequence joins TRBV7-8 and TRBJ1-4; the match to TRBD1 covers 7 bases. The J segment lost 0 bases and the V segment lost 4 bases, leaving 2 bases of the junction unmatched. There are 15 residues in the CDR3. CDR1 and CDR2 from the germline V gene are SGHVS and FQNEAQ. DNA of the CDR3: TGTGCCAGCAGCTGGACAGGATCAACTAATGAAAAACTGTTTTTT. Residues: CASSWTGSTNEKLFF.

The chain carries TRBV29-1 and TRBJ2-1, with D maybe TRBD1 (5 bases). The CDR3 loop spans 12 amino acids. The V and J ends lost 6 bases and 8 bases respectively, with 14 bases between them. Per germline, CDR1 SQVTM and CDR2 ANQGSEA. CDR3 sequence reads: CSVGSLGDEQFF. The CDR3 bases are TGCAGCGTGGGAAGTCTAGGGGATGAGCAGTTCTTC.

V gene TRBV7-6 combines with J gene TRBJ2-2; possibly TRBD2 for D (6 bases). The V and J ends lost 1 base and 0 bases respectively, with 12 bases between them. The CDR3 contains 17 residues. CDR1 and CDR2 from the germline V gene are SGHVS and FNYEAQ. The CDR3 reads CASSLGLLAANTGELFF. The CDR3 DNA sequence: TGTGCCAGCAGCTTAGGCTTACTAGCTGCGAACACCGGGGAGCTGTTTTTT.

The CDR3 DNA follows: TGTGCCAGCAGCCCCGGGGGCGGGGATACGCAGTATTTT. This sequence encodes CASSPGGGDTQYF. The V gene is TRBV7-3, the J gene TRBJ2-3; the D gene could be TRBD1 or TRBD2 (6 bases each). V was cut by 5 bases and J by 6 bases, with 12 bases left in between. The CDR3 consists of 13 residues. Germline V gives CDR1 SGHTA, CDR2 FQGTGA.

The V call is TRBV7-2, the J call TRBJ2-7, with 13 nucleotides matching TRBD2. The CDR3 has 16 amino acids. In germline, CDR1 is SGHTA, CDR2 FQGNSA. After removal of 4 bases from V and 5 bases from J, the junction contained 8 bases not matched to a gene. CDR3 sequence reads: CASSSQLAGGLDEQYF. As DNA, the CDR3 is TGTGCCAGCAGCTCTCAACTAGCGGGGGGGCTCGACGAGCAGTACTTC.

V gene TRBV6-6 combines with J gene TRBJ1-1, with 7 bases fitting TRBD1. V was clipped by 6 bases and J by 2 bases; unmatched bases: 6. CDR3 length equals 14 residues. Germline CDR1 and CDR2: MNHNY and SVGAGI (reference sequence). The chain's CDR3 is CASRTSGGNTEAFF. CDR3 in DNA: TGTGCCAGCAGAACGTCAGGGGGAAACACTGAAGCTTTCTTT.

The V call is TRBV28, the J call TRBJ1-6; D gene ambiguous. The V and J ends lost 2 bases and 9 bases respectively, with 14 bases between them. The CDR3 is 15 residues long. Germline CDR1 and CDR2: MDHEN and SYDVKM. The CDR3, as DNA: TGTGCCAGCAGTTTAGGAGAGGGTATGACTTCACCCCTCCACTTT. This translates into CASSLGEGMTSPLHF.

The chain has TRBV19 and TRBJ2-7; a weak D match, TRBD1 (6 bases). CDR3 length: 14 residues. V gave up 0 bases and J gave up 7 bases, with 13 bases separating them. Germline CDR1 reads LNHDA; CDR2 reads SQIVND (reference sequence). Written as DNA, the CDR3 is TGTGCCAGTAGTATAGACTACAGGGTTCGGGAGCAGTACTTC. The encoded protein is CASSIDYRVREQYF.

The V gene is TRBV7-3, the J gene TRBJ2-5; 9 nucleotides match TRBD1. The CDR3 has 15 residues. The junction had 4 bases not matched to a gene; V was cut back by 1 base and J by 4 bases. Germline V lookup: CDR1 SGHTA, CDR2 FQGTGA. CDR3 amino acids: CASSLNGDRAETQYF. The CDR3 nucleotides are TGTGCCAGCAGCTTAAATGGGGACAGGGCAGAGACCCAGTACTTC.